This TCR beta chain was recovered during a study of CD8+ T cells in alopecia areata. Specified treatment: oral pan-JAK inhibitor, 5-10 mg twice daily. Sequencing relied on a cDNA template that was reverse transcribed from extracted RNA. Sequenced by immunoSEQ multiplex PCR; TCRdb stores in-frame clones only, minus some. Of around 210,000 clones listed, under 70% are singletons. The CDR3 consists of 11 residues. In germline, CDR1 is SQVTM, CDR2 ANQGSEA. V was shortened by 7 bases and J by 2 bases, with 8 bases between the two germline ends. The sample in question was CD4+ T cells sorted from blood, obtained at week 4, from a patient treated with tofacitinib. The sequence came from a human donor with alopecia areata. The chain couples TRBV29-1 to TRBJ1-2, with unresolved D. The CDR3 DNA reads TGCAGCGCATCCGGGAACTATGGCTACACCTTC. Its translation is CSASGNYGYTF.